This TCR beta chain was recorded in a study of blood T cell repertoires in COVID-19. Under the authors' procedure: Reference gene primer amplification yielded estimated nucleated cell counts. Assay: immunoSEQ multiplex PCR; the TCRdb copy retains only in-frame clones and omits some. D and trimming were read from the DNA, whereas the V and J calls and clone size are those reported in that table. The sample includes 150,000 to 190,000 clones, more than 85% of them seen just once. Specimen: peripheral blood. The receptor's source is a woman in her 70s with acute or convalescent COVID-19.

CDR3 loop: CASSNSGARGYTF. The DNA for the CDR3 is TGTGCCAGCAGCAATTCAGGGGCGCGGGGCTACACCTTC. This sequence joins TRBV7-2 and TRBJ1-2; D is perhaps TRBD1 (6 bases). The length of the CDR3 is 13 residues. Germline V CDR1 and CDR2: SGHTA, FQGNSA. V was trimmed by 5 bases and J by 8 bases, leaving 15 bases between them.